The 4 T cell receptor beta chains below were found in one sample sequenced in a study of T cell changes during pregnancy in multiple sclerosis. Method: immunoSEQ multiplex PCR; TCRdb's copy keeps in-frame clones and lacks some. The sample shows 45,000 or so clones, 70% to 90% of them seen only once. The sample consisted of CD8+ T cells from peripheral blood mononuclear cells, taken after pregnancy. Receptor source: a female donor in good health, enrolled as a control in a pregnancy study.

The gene calls are TRBV9 and TRBJ1-5; D might be TRBD1 (5 bases). This CDR3 has 14 amino acids. The V end was cut by 4 bases, the J end by 2 bases, with 10 bases between. In germline, CDR1 is SGDLS, CDR2 YYNGEE. The CDR3 spells CASSSGGGNQPQHF. In nucleotides, the CDR3 is TGTGCCAGCAGCAGTGGAGGGGGCAATCAGCCCCAGCATTTT.

This chain connects TRBV11-2 to TRBJ2-2; tentatively, D is TRBD2 (5 bases). Germline V gene sequence: CDR1 SGHAT, CDR2 FQNNGV. Deletions cut 5 bases from V and 4 bases from J, with 11 bases between. There are 14 residues in the CDR3. The DNA for the CDR3 is TGTGCCAGCAGCCAGACGGGGTTCACCGGGGAGCTGTTTTTT. This codes for CASSQTGFTGELFF.

The chain is built from TRBV5-4 and TRBJ1-1, with a tentative D call TRBD1 (5 bases). CDR1 and CDR2 (germline): SGHNT, YYREEE (reference sequence). V was shortened by 0 bases and J by 2 bases, with 11 bases between the two germline ends. CDR3 length: 15 residues. DNA of the CDR3: TGTGCCAGCAGCTTGGGCCAGGGCCCCAACACTGAAGCTTTCTTT. It yields the protein CASSLGQGPNTEAFF.

This chain uses TRBV4-3 with TRBJ1-2; D is perhaps TRBD1 (5 bases). V lost 1 base to trimming and J lost 5 bases, with 17 bases between them. CDR3 length: 16 amino acids. Germline V gene lookup returns CDR1 LGHNA and CDR2 YSLEER. CDR3 nucleotides: TGCGCCAGCAGCCAAGGGTTAGGGGTGAGCGGGTATGGCTACACCTTC. This encodes CASSQGLGVSGYGYTF.